The 8 T cell receptor beta chains presented below share a single source sample, sequenced in a study of cytomegalovirus exposure and HLA in healthy donors. Primers: 60 Vbeta forward and 13 Jbeta reverse. Assay used: immunoSEQ multiplex PCR; TCRdb lists only in-frame clones, some missing. Of about 130,000 clones listed, around 77% are singletons. Sequenced material: PBMCs. The source is a woman aged 40-49 years in good health and CMV-seropositive.

The chain combines TRBV10-3 with TRBJ1-2; TRBD1 aligns across 7 bases. CDR3 length: 12 amino acids. The germline gives CDR1 ENHRY, CDR2 SYGVKD. The J segment lost 8 bases and the V segment lost 7 bases, leaving 7 bases of the junction unmatched. Written as DNA, the CDR3 is TGTGCCATCAATACAGGGGTTCGGGGCTACACCTTC. Amino acid sequence: CAINTGVRGYTF.

In nucleotides, the CDR3 is TGTGCCAGCTCACCAGGACAGGGAATTGAGGCTGAAGCTTTCTTT. This sequence encodes CASSPGQGIEAEAFF. The chain uses TRBV18 and TRBJ1-1, with 8 bases matching TRBD1. The germline gives CDR1 KGHSH, CDR2 LQKENI. After removal of 2 bases from V and 6 bases from J, the junction contained 8 bases not matched to a gene. This CDR3 spans 15 amino acids.

In regard to this clone: At one of its ends the junction is not consistent with the germline gene, which may arise from a read error. The chain couples TRBV7-9 to TRBJ1-4, with D hard to call. This CDR3 contains 12 residues. Per the germline V gene, CDR1 is SEHNR and CDR2 is FQNEAQ (reference sequence). In nucleotides, the CDR3 is TGTTCCAGCAGCTTATCCGACGGGATAGGCCATTTT. This encodes CSSSLSDGIGHF.

V usage is TRBV7-3 and J usage is TRBJ2-2; the D is unclear. Germline V CDR1 and CDR2: SGHTA, FQGTGA. V shed 4 bases and J shed 5 bases, with 14 bases lying between them. CDR3 length: 15 amino acids. The CDR3 region is CASSSAGGPTGELFF. As DNA, the CDR3 is TGTGCCAGCAGCTCCGCCGGCGGCCCAACCGGGGAGCTGTTTTTT.

V gene TRBV10-1 combines with J gene TRBJ2-7, with 8 bases lining up with TRBD1. Per germline, CDR1 WNHNN and CDR2 SYGVQD (reference sequence). The CDR3 sequence is 13 residues long. V was clipped by 4 bases and J by 2 bases; unmatched bases: 1. CDR3 sequence reads: CASSGTGPYEQYF. CDR3 nucleotides: TGCGCCAGCAGTGGGACAGGGCCCTACGAGCAGTACTTC.

This clone appeared once. The chain links TRBV14 to TRBJ1-1; no definite D call. The germline V gene encodes CDR1 SGHDN and CDR2 FVKESK. V was trimmed by 6 bases and J by 1 base, leaving 9 bases between them. The CDR3 is 13 amino acids. In DNA form, the CDR3 reads TGTGCCAGCAGTTCAGACACGAACACTGAAGCTTTCTTT. Translation gives CASSSDTNTEAFF.

J is TRBJ2-3 and V is TRBV29-1, with 9 bases that match TRBD2. The germline V gene encodes CDR1 SQVTM and CDR2 ANQGSEA. V gave up 4 bases and J gave up 0 bases; unmatched junction bases: 8. The CDR3 sequence is 16 residues long. The CDR3 protein is CSVVPAGGPSTDTQYF. For the CDR3, the DNA is TGCAGCGTTGTCCCAGCGGGAGGCCCTAGCACAGATACGCAGTATTTT.

The chain uses TRBV5-6 and TRBJ2-5, with a possible D match to TRBD2 (5 bases). CDR1 SGHDT and CDR2 YYEEEE come from the germline V gene. Trimming removed 4 bases at V and 7 bases at J, with 14 bases between. The CDR3 has 13 residues. The chain's CDR3 is CASSQDWPRTQYF. CDR3 nucleotides: TGTGCCAGCAGCCAGGACTGGCCCAGGACCCAGTACTTC. The full variable domain, rest sourced from reference TRBV5-6 and TRBJ2-5, is DAGVTQSPTHLIKTRGQQVTLRCSPKSGHDTVSWYQQALGQGPQFIFQYYEEEERQRGNFPDRFSGHQFPNYSSELNVNALLLGDSALYLCASSQDWPRTQYFGPGTRLLVL.